A single sample is the source of the 14 T cell receptor beta chains below, sequenced in a study of blood T cell repertoires in COVID-19. Sequencing used immunoSEQ multiplex PCR; TCRdb keeps in-frame clones, though not all of them. The sample lists more than 95,000 clones, around 82% seen once, with about a sixth in the top ten. Sequencing was performed on peripheral blood. The receptor source for this set is a man aged 25 to 40 with COVID-19, enrolled during active disease.

This clone was observed a few times. The rearrangement links TRBV19 to TRBJ1-1; D is ambiguous. The CDR3 length is 12 residues. Trimming removed 9 bases at V and 5 bases at J, with 13 bases between. The germline V gene has CDR1 LNHDA and CDR2 SQIVND (reference sequence). The CDR3 loop is CASGKVGTEAFF. CDR3 sequence (DNA): TGTGCCAGCGGCAAAGTCGGGACTGAAGCTTTCTTT.

CDR3 protein: CASSPLPGTVKKGAFF. For the CDR3, the DNA is TGTGCCAGCAGCCCCCTTCCCGGGACAGTGAAGAAGGGAGCTTTCTTT. The rearrangement links TRBV7-2 to TRBJ1-1; 7 nucleotides align to TRBD1. Per the germline V gene, CDR1 is SGHTA and CDR2 is FQGNSA. The ends lost 5 bases at V and 10 bases at J; junction bases unmatched: 19. The CDR3 runs to 16 residues.

The chain combines TRBV5-1 with TRBJ2-3; unclear D gene. Deletions cut 6 bases from V and 0 bases from J, with 11 bases between. The CDR3 totals 14 residues. In germline, CDR1 is SGHRS, CDR2 YFSETQ. The CDR3 DNA follows: TGCGCCAGCACCTACAGTGAAAGCACAGATACGCAGTATTTT. Translating it yields CASTYSESTDTQYF.

The table lists this clone with a few counts. The chain employs TRBV27 and TRBJ1-2, with D perhaps matching TRBD1 (5 bases). Germline V gene lookup returns CDR1 MNHEY and CDR2 SMNVEV (reference sequence). V lost 8 bases, J lost 6 bases, and 19 bases lay in between. The CDR3 is made up of 14 amino acids. In nucleotides, the CDR3 is TGTGCCAGCGCCAATCTAAGGGGTTCCGATGGCTACACCTTC. Amino acids: CASANLRGSDGYTF.

This clone was observed once. The CDR3 nucleotides read TGTGCCAGCAGGACGGGGAATGGGGCCAACGTCCTGACTTTC. Its translation: CASRTGNGANVLTF. The chain couples TRBV2 to TRBJ2-6, with D possibly matching TRBD2 (5 bases). The CDR3 totals 14 residues. Germline CDR1 reads SNHLY; CDR2 reads FYNNEI. Trimming removed 6 bases at V and 3 bases at J, with 9 bases between.

The chain combines TRBV19 with TRBJ2-3; the D is unclear. V lost 7 bases and J lost 2, with 10 bases in between. From germline, CDR1 is LNHDA and CDR2 SQIVND (reference sequence). The CDR3 contains 13 residues. The CDR3 DNA reads TGTGCCAGTAAGTGGCAGAACACAGATACGCAGTATTTT. As protein: CASKWQNTDTQYF.

The rearrangement uses TRBV5-4 and TRBJ2-5, with TRBD1 identical over 8 bases. The CDR3 covers 15 residues. CDR1 is SGHNT and CDR2 is YYREEE in the germline V gene (reference sequence). The V gene end was trimmed by 5 bases and the J gene end by 2 bases; junction bases not matched to a gene: 8. The CDR3 reads CASSLKQGEQETQYF. The CDR3 DNA reads as TGTGCCAGCAGTTTAAAACAGGGGGAGCAAGAGACCCAGTACTTC.

The chain is built from TRBV9 and TRBJ2-1; maybe TRBD2 (5 bases). This CDR3 is 14 amino acids long. V gave up 0 bases and J gave up 8 bases, with 12 bases separating them. Germline V gene data show CDR1 as SGDLS and CDR2 as YYNGEE. The CDR3 nucleotides read TGTGCCAGCAGCGTAGATAACTACGGGGATGAGCAGTTCTTC. It specifies CASSVDNYGDEQFF.

The CDR3 sequence: CASTTGQARYNEQFF. The CDR3 nucleotides read TGTGCCAGCACCACCGGACAGGCCCGCTACAATGAGCAGTTCTTC. This rearrangement joins TRBV6-5 to TRBJ2-1; TRBD1 matches at 7 bases. Germline V gene sequence: CDR1 MNHEY, CDR2 SVGAGI. Trimming at V came to 7 bases and at J to 3 bases, leaving 9 bases not matched to a gene. The length of the CDR3 is 15 residues.

The chain employs TRBV6-5 and TRBJ1-3; D ambiguous. This CDR3 spans 15 amino acids. V lost 8 bases to trimming and J lost 0 bases, with 14 bases between them. CDR1 and CDR2 from the germline V gene are MNHEY and SVGAGI. Here the CDR3 reads CASGTATSSGNTIYF. DNA of the CDR3: TGTGCCAGCGGCACCGCAACATCCTCTGGAAACACCATATATTTT.

The V and J genes are TRBV2 and TRBJ1-1, with TRBD1 as a possible D gene (6 bases). V was cut by 4 bases and J by 5 bases, with 23 bases left in between. Germline values: CDR1 SNHLY, CDR2 FYNNEI. The CDR3 spans 17 residues. CDR3 region: CASSGYSAGRGKTEAFF. The CDR3 DNA sequence: TGTGCCAGCAGTGGGTATTCGGCCGGCAGGGGTAAAACTGAAGCTTTCTTT.

This chain connects TRBV9 to TRBJ1-6, with D tentatively TRBD1 (5 bases). V was shortened by 0 bases and J by 9 bases, with 13 bases between the two germline ends. From germline, CDR1 is SGDLS and CDR2 YYNGEE. The CDR3 totals 15 residues. The CDR3 spells CASSVDPGGSSPLHF. The CDR3 DNA sequence: TGTGCCAGCAGCGTAGATCCCGGGGGGTCTTCACCCCTCCACTTT.

This chain uses TRBV15 with TRBJ2-7; maybe TRBD1 (5 bases). The CDR3 is 16 amino acids. Germline CDR1 and CDR2: LNHNV and YYDKDF (reference sequence). Trimming removed 3 bases at V and 2 bases at J, with 17 bases between. CDR3 loop: CATSSSDRAFTYEQYF. CDR3 nucleotide sequence: TGTGCCACCAGCAGCTCCGACAGAGCCTTTACCTACGAGCAGTACTTC. Together with reference TRBV15 and TRBJ2-7, the CDR3 gives the full variable domain: DAMVIQNPRYQVTQFGKPVTLSCSQTLNHNVMYWYQQKSSQAPKLLFHYYDKDFNNEADTPDNFQSRRPNTSFCFLDIRSPGLGDTAMYLCATSSSDRAFTYEQYFGPGTRLTVT.

The chain employs TRBV19 and TRBJ2-2, with 9 bases aligning to TRBD1. The junction had 20 bases not matched to a gene; V was cut back by 5 bases and J by 4 bases. CDR3 length: 20 residues. Germline V gene sequence: CDR1 LNHDA, CDR2 SQIVND (reference sequence). The CDR3 coding sequence is TGTGCCAGTAGTCAGACAGGGGGGGTCCTCCTCCAGGTCTTCACCGGGGAGCTGTTTTTT. Residues: CASSQTGGVLLQVFTGELFF.